This T cell receptor (beta chain) was recovered during a study of cytomegalovirus exposure and HLA in healthy donors. General observations from the study: There were some V segments, including TRBV6-2 and TRBV6-3, excluded as indistinguishable.

Germline values: CDR1 ENHRY, CDR2 SYGVKD. The V and J ends lost 10 bases and 2 bases, in that order; junction bases with no gene match: 10. This CDR3 spans 14 amino acids. The PCR ran on 60 Vbeta and 13 Jbeta primers. Some clones are missing from TCRdb's copy, which holds only in-frame ones; the method was immunoSEQ multiplex PCR. Found here are 220,000 or so clones, about 77% of them singletons; the top ten hold about 1.9%. In regard to this clone: Its target is not known.

Donors counted as nominally healthy when sampled, yet unrecorded immune exposures were likely. The sample was PBMCs. This receptor was obtained from a woman aged 25 to 39 in good health and CMV-seronegative. The chain has TRBV10-3 and TRBJ2-7; 8 nucleotides agree with TRBD1. The CDR3 DNA follows: TGTGCCAACTCCCGGGACAGGACAGCCTACGAGCAGTACTTC. Its protein is CANSRDRTAYEQYF.